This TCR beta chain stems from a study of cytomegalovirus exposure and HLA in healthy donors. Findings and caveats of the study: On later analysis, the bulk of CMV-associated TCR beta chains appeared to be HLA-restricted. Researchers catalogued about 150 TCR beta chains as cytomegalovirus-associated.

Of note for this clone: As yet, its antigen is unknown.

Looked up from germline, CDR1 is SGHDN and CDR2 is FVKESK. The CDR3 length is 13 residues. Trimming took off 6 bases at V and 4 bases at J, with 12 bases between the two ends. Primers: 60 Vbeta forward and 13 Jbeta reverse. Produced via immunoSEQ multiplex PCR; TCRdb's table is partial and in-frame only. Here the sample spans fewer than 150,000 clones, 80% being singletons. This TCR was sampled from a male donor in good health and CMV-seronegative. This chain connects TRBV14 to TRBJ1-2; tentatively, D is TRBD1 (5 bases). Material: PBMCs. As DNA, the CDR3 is TGTGCCAGCAGTCCAGGGTACCTCTATGGCTACACCTTC. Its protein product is CASSPGYLYGYTF.